The next 13 T cell receptor beta chains were all read from a single sample in a study of T cell changes during pregnancy in multiple sclerosis. The repertoire was sequenced with immunoSEQ multiplex PCR; TCRdb's copy has only in-frame clones and lacks some. The profile shows fewer than 40,000 clones, more than 90% of them singletons. Source: CD4+ T cells from peripheral blood mononuclear cells, taken in the second trimester of pregnancy. These receptors all come from a female donor in good health, enrolled as a control in a pregnancy study.

The chain combines TRBV5-4 with TRBJ1-2; a possible D gene is TRBD1 (5 bases). CDR1 SGHNT and CDR2 YYREEE come from the germline V gene (reference sequence). Trimming left V 0 bases short and J 1 base short, with 13 bases between. The CDR3 has 16 amino acids. CDR3 amino acids: CASSLAGGLVNYGYTF. The DNA of the CDR3 is TGTGCCAGCAGCTTGGCGGGGGGGTTAGTTAACTATGGCTACACCTTC.

The J gene is TRBJ1-3, the V gene TRBV15; D is undetermined. The CDR3 is made up of 16 amino acids. V lost 0 bases and J lost 0, with 9 bases in between. Germline CDR1 and CDR2: LNHNV and YYDKDF (reference sequence). The CDR3 is CATSRDLLSSGNTIYF. The CDR3 nucleotides are TGTGCCACCAGCAGAGATCTCCTGAGCTCTGGAAACACCATATATTTT.

The table lists this clone with a count of one. V usage is TRBV10-3 and J usage is TRBJ1-1; 9 bases fit TRBD1. Trimming took 7 bases from V and 5 from J; bases not matched to a gene: 8. The CDR3 loop spans 14 amino acids. From germline, CDR1 is ENHRY and CDR2 SYGVKD. The CDR3 sequence is CAITQQGARTEAFF. CDR3 nucleotide sequence: TGTGCCATCACCCAACAGGGGGCACGGACTGAAGCTTTCTTT.

The V gene is TRBV9, the J gene TRBJ1-6; TRBD1 agrees at 7 bases. This CDR3 is 15 amino acids long. V shed 0 bases, J shed 7 bases, and the junction held 4 bases outside the gene matches. Germline CDR1 is SGDLS and CDR2 is YYNGEE. The CDR3 region has the DNA TGTGCCAGCAGCGTAGAGACAGGGATAAATTCACCCCTCCACTTT. Protein sequence: CASSVETGINSPLHF.

This clone was observed a few times. This sequence joins TRBV27 and TRBJ1-1, with 7 nucleotides matching TRBD1. The CDR3 is 15 amino acids. Trimming cost V 6 bases and J 2 bases; bases outside gene matches: 9. The germline CDR1 and CDR2 sequences are MNHEY and SMNVEV (reference sequence). Written as DNA, the CDR3 is TGTGCCAGCAGCCTCTTGACAGGGATTAACACTGAAGCTTTCTTT. This codes for CASSLLTGINTEAFF.

This rearrangement joins TRBV15 to TRBJ2-6; D is possibly TRBD1 (6 bases). The germline V and J ends were trimmed by 5 bases and 0 bases, with 11 bases remaining between them. The CDR3 contains 16 residues. Germline V gene data show CDR1 as LNHNV and CDR2 as YYDKDF (reference sequence). CDR3 DNA sequence: TGTGCCACCAGCCCCTCAGGGGACTCTGGGGCCAACGTCCTGACTTTC. It translates to CATSPSGDSGANVLTF.

This sequence joins TRBV18 and TRBJ1-1, with D tentatively TRBD1 (5 bases). V was pared by 4 bases and J by 5 bases, with 11 bases between. The CDR3 covers 13 residues. Germline V gene data show CDR1 as KGHSH and CDR2 as LQKENI. The CDR3 DNA is TGTGCCAGCTCACGATTCGACAGTACTGAAGCTTTCTTT. This codes for CASSRFDSTEAFF.

V is TRBV27 and J is TRBJ2-3; D gene uncertain. Germline-derived CDR1 and CDR2 are MNHEY and SMNVEV (reference sequence). V dropped 5 bases and J dropped 3 bases, with 3 bases sitting between them. The CDR3 spans 11 residues. DNA of the CDR3: TGTGCCAGCAGTCAGACAGATACGCAGTATTTT. Protein product: CASSQTDTQYF.

CDR3 sequence (DNA): TGTGCCAGCAGCAGGGGGCGTTTTTCTGAAGCTTTCTTT. Its translation: CASSRGRFSEAFF. The genes are TRBV5-8 and TRBJ1-1; 7 nucleotides align to TRBD1. Per germline, CDR1 SGHTS and CDR2 YDEGEE. CDR3 length: 13 residues. J gave up 6 bases and V 4 bases, and 6 bases lay outside the gene matches.

The rearrangement uses TRBV11-2 and TRBJ2-2; D call uncertain. CDR3 size: 15 residues. Trimming stripped 1 base from V and 3 bases from J, with 9 bases between. Per the germline V gene, CDR1 is SGHAT and CDR2 is FQNNGV. CDR3 coding DNA: TGTGCCAGCAGCTTAGTCAAATTTGACACCGGGGAGCTGTTTTTT. Translated, it gives CASSLVKFDTGELFF.

The chain carries TRBV19 and TRBJ2-2; no definite D call. CDR1 and CDR2 (germline): LNHDA, SQIVND (reference sequence). V gave up 7 bases and J gave up 4 bases, with 13 bases separating them. The CDR3 extends over 14 amino acids. CDR3 protein: CASNLDRGTGELFF. The CDR3 coding sequence is TGTGCCAGTAACCTAGATCGTGGCACCGGGGAGCTGTTTTTT.

The genes are TRBV5-4 and TRBJ2-5, with TRBD2 as a possible D gene (6 bases). V shed 9 bases and J shed 2 bases, with 11 bases lying between them. The CDR3 has 12 amino acids. Germline V CDR1 and CDR2: SGHNT, YYREEE (reference sequence). The CDR3 region has the DNA TGTGCCACTAGCGTGGATCAAGAGACCCAGTACTTC. This encodes CATSVDQETQYF.

V and J are TRBV5-4 and TRBJ2-3, with 11 positions matching TRBD2. The CDR3 consists of 15 residues. V was clipped by 5 bases and J by 4 bases; unmatched bases: 6. The germline V gene has CDR1 SGHNT and CDR2 YYREEE (reference sequence). CDR3 region: CASSFSGGAPDTQYF. The CDR3 region has the DNA TGTGCCAGCAGTTTTAGCGGGGGGGCCCCAGATACGCAGTATTTT.